Listed below are T cell receptor beta chains from one sample, sequenced in a study of T-cell memory formation after mild COVID-19. TCRdb itself ran the 5' RACE reads through MiXCR, one entry per CDR3 protein. This table has over 350,000 distinct CDR3 sequences, roughly 15% appearing once. What was sequenced was PBMCs or a T cell subset sorted from them (not recorded which). The receptors stem from a man aged 18-30 years who had mild COVID-19 (a few samples of this study predate the infection). Cell type and time point are not known. The CDR3 runs from the conserved cysteine through the conserved F or W. Each record gives: J gene, V gene, D gene, clone size, CDR3 DNA, CDR3 protein. A D gene is named only where the DNA matches it firmly. Clone size is given for some rows only: seen once, a few or many times, or a class if the clone is expanded.

>TRBJ2-3|TRBV6-5|-|-
TGTGCCAGCAAGGGTGTTGATACGCAGTATTTT
CASKGVDTQYF
>TRBJ1-5|TRBV10-3|-|few
TGTGCCACCCAAAGCGGGGAAGGACAGCCCCAGCATTTT
CATQSGEGQPQHF
>TRBJ1-6|TRBV5-1|-|few
TGCGCCAGCAGCCTGCTCGGGGGATCACCCCTCCACTTT
CASSLLGGSPLHF
>TRBJ2-7|TRBV15|-|few
TGTGCCACCAGCAGGGGACTTTCCTACGAGCAGTACTTC
CATSRGLSYEQYF
>TRBJ2-3|TRBV24-1|TRBD2|-
TGTGCCACCGGGGGGGACTCCGTAGATACGCAGTATTTT
CATGGDSVDTQYF
>TRBJ2-3|TRBV4-3|TRBD2|few
TGCGCCAGCAGCCAAGGGGGCGGGGGATTTTCGGCAGATACGCAGTATTTT
CASSQGGGGFSADTQYF
>TRBJ1-1|TRBV4-3|TRBD1|-
TGCGCCAGCAGCCAAGATCGACAGGGGTACGGGTCGAACACTGAAGCTTTCTTT
CASSQDRQGYGSNTEAFF
>TRBJ2-6|TRBV3-1|-|-
TGTGCCAGCAGCCGACGGGGCTCTGGGGCCAACGTCCTGACTTTC
CASSRRGSGANVLTF
>TRBJ2-6|TRBV12-3/TRBV12-4|-|-
TGTGCCAGCAGTCCCCTCGGGGGCTCTGGGGCCAACGTCCTGACTTTC
CASSPLGGSGANVLTF
>TRBJ2-5|TRBV28|-|few
TGTGCCAGCACTCCCCCGGGCTTGGAGACCCAGTACTTC
CASTPPGLETQYF
>TRBJ2-5|TRBV25-1|-|many
TGTGCCAGCGGCGAAGAGACCCAGTACTTC
CASGEETQYF
>TRBJ1-5|TRBV20-1|-|few
TGCAGTGCTAGTCGGGGGGGTCAGCCCCAGCATTTT
CSASRGGQPQHF
>TRBJ2-2|TRBV11-2|-|few
TGTGCCAGCAGCTCCGAAGGGGCCGGGGAGCTGTTTTTT
CASSSEGAGELFF
>TRBJ2-2|TRBV7-2|-|many
TGTGCCAGCAGCTTAACAGGGACGAACACCGGGGAGCTGTTTTTT
CASSLTGTNTGELFF
>TRBJ1-1|TRBV14|-|few
TGTGCCAGCAGCCAAGAGGTAGGCTACACTGAAGCTTTCTTT
CASSQEVGYTEAFF
>TRBJ2-1|TRBV6-6|-|few
TGTGCCAGCAGGGGACTGGTGGTGATCTTC
CASRGLVVIF
>TRBJ2-2|TRBV6-5|-|few
TGTGCCAGCAGTGAATCGTTTAGGGGGACCGGGGAGCTGTTTTTT
CASSESFRGTGELFF
>TRBJ1-6|TRBV7-3|-|-
TGTGCCAGCAGCTCCCGGGCCGGGCTAGATTCACCCCTCCACTTT
CASSSRAGLDSPLHF
>TRBJ1-2|TRBV7-9|-|-
TGTGCCAGCAGCTTCGAGGGCCTACTAATCGAATTTGGCTACACCTTC
CASSFEGLLIEFGYTF
>TRBJ1-2|TRBV4-2|-|few
TGTGCCAGCAGCCAAGGGAGCGTCGGGAGCTATGGCTACACCTTC
CASSQGSVGSYGYTF
>TRBJ1-5|TRBV6-2/TRBV6-3|-|-
TGTGCCAGCAGCCCCAGGGACCCCTTTGAGGGTCAGCCCCAGCATTTT
CASSPRDPFEGQPQHF
>TRBJ1-1|TRBV12-3/TRBV12-4|-|few
TGTGCCAGCAACTGGGCTGGCTCGAACACTGAAGCTTTCTTT
CASNWAGSNTEAFF
>TRBJ2-3|TRBV4-3|-|many
TGCGCCAGCAGCCAAGGGGGAGATACGCAGTATTTT
CASSQGGDTQYF
>TRBJ2-7|TRBV7-9|-|few
TGTGCCAGCAGCTGGTCGGGACCCCTCGAGCAGTACTTC
CASSWSGPLEQYF
>TRBJ2-2|TRBV28|-|-
TGTGCCAGCACCCCGGGGACCAGAACCGGGGAGCTGTTTTTT
CASTPGTRTGELFF
>TRBJ1-5|TRBV6-1|-|few
TGTGCCAGCAGAGAGAGGGAACAGCGGCATCAGCCCCAGCATTTT
CASREREQRHQPQHF
>TRBJ1-1|TRBV12-3/TRBV12-4|TRBD1|few
TGTGCCAGCAGTCCGTACAGGGGGACCACTGAAGCTTTCTTT
CASSPYRGTTEAFF
>TRBJ1-6|TRBV20-1|-|-
TGCAGTGCCACCGACGGGCTTGCCCTCCACTTT
CSATDGLALHF
>TRBJ1-6|TRBV5-1|-|few
TGCGCCAGCAGAGGCCGCGGGGCTCAGCGCGTAAATTCACCCCTCCACTTT
CASRGRGAQRVNSPLHF
>TRBJ2-7|TRBV12-3/TRBV12-4|-|few
TGTGCCAGCAGTTTAGGGACAGCCAACTACGAGCAGTACTTC
CASSLGTANYEQYF
>TRBJ1-3|TRBV20-1|-|many
TGCAGTGCTAGACGGTCACTTGTCCCTGGAAACACCATATATTTT
CSARRSLVPGNTIYF
>TRBJ2-2|TRBV6-4|-|few
TGTGCCAGTTCCGGGTCAAACACCGGGGAGCTGTTTTTT
CASSGSNTGELFF
>TRBJ1-6|TRBV6-2/TRBV6-3|TRBD1|-
TGTGCCAGCAGACAAGACAGGGAAGGAGGCTCACCCCTCCACTTT
CASRQDREGGSPLHF
>TRBJ1-1|TRBV7-9|-|few
TGTGCCAGCAGCTTATGGCTGAACTGGCAGTTGAACACTGAAGCTTTCTTT
CASSLWLNWQLNTEAFF
>TRBJ2-5|TRBV12-3/TRBV12-4|-|many
TGTGCCAGCAGTTTCCCGGGGCCGCAAGAGACCCAGTACTTC
CASSFPGPQETQYF
>TRBJ1-2|TRBV7-9|-|-
TGTGCCAGCAGCTTATGGGGTTGGCGGGGCACATATGGCTACACCTTC
CASSLWGWRGTYGYTF
>TRBJ2-3|TRBV2|TRBD1|few
TGTGCCAGCAGTGAAATAGGGGGCGCAGATACGCAGTATTTT
CASSEIGGADTQYF
>TRBJ2-3|TRBV13|TRBD2|many
TGTGCCAGCAGCTTTAGCGGGGGGTTTCGCACAGATACGCAGTATTTT
CASSFSGGFRTDTQYF
>TRBJ2-7|TRBV5-1|-|few
TGCGCCAGCAGCTTGGTCGAAGGATGGGGTAGTAGCACCTACGAGCAGTACTTC
CASSLVEGWGSSTYEQYF
>TRBJ2-1|TRBV9|TRBD2|-
TGTGCCAGCAGCGAGAGCGGGGGGGCCTACAATGAGCAGTTCTTC
CASSESGGAYNEQFF
>TRBJ1-4|TRBV5-1|-|many
TGCGCCAGCAGTATATCTGGGGTGGATGAAAAACTGTTTTTT
CASSISGVDEKLFF
>TRBJ2-1|TRBV20-1|TRBD2|-
TGCAGTGCTGCCGGGGGGACCAACAATGAGCAGTTCTTC
CSAAGGTNNEQFF
>TRBJ1-1|TRBV5-1|TRBD1|many
TGCGCCAGCAGCCTGATGACAGGGGAAGCTTTCTTT
CASSLMTGEAFF
>TRBJ1-1|TRBV19|-|-
TGTGCCAGTACCTACCGACTGAACACTGAAGCTTTCTTT
CASTYRLNTEAFF
>TRBJ1-1|TRBV6-8|-|-
TGTGCCAGCAGAGGACAGACTGAAGCTTTCTTT
CASRGQTEAFF
>TRBJ1-5|TRBV7-8|-|few
TGTGCCTGCGCGGGGTATAGCAATCAGCCCCAGCATTTT
CACAGYSNQPQHF
>TRBJ2-5|TRBV7-2|-|-
TGTGCCAGCAGCTCCCGATGTAGTAAAGAGACCCAGTACTTC
CASSSRCSKETQYF
>TRBJ2-7|TRBV19|TRBD2|few
TGTGCCGTCGGGGGGGCATCCTACGAGCAGTACTTC
CAVGGASYEQYF
>TRBJ1-6|TRBV19|TRBD1|-
TGTGCCAGTAGTATGGGACAGGGCTCACCCCTCCACTTT
CASSMGQGSPLHF
>TRBJ2-5|TRBV12-3/TRBV12-4|-|-
TGTGCCAGCAGCATAGTCGGCAAAATAGAGACCCAGTACTTC
CASSIVGKIETQYF
>TRBJ2-1|TRBV7-2|TRBD2|few
TGTGCCAGCAGCACTCCCTTTACCGGGACTAGTAGCTCCAGCTCCTACAATGAGCAGTTCTTC
CASSTPFTGTSSSSSYNEQFF
>TRBJ1-6|TRBV20-1|TRBD1|-
TGCAGTGCTAGAGACGCCGGGACAGGGTTTTCACCCCTCCACTTT
CSARDAGTGFSPLHF
>TRBJ2-5|TRBV29-1|-|few
TGCAGCGTTGGTTATCGGGAGACCCAGTACTTC
CSVGYRETQYF
>TRBJ2-7|TRBV12-3/TRBV12-4|TRBD2|-
TGTGCCAGCAGTTCCCTTCGGAGCGGGAGTATGTACGAGCAGTACTTC
CASSSLRSGSMYEQYF
>TRBJ2-1|TRBV7-2|-|-
TGTGCCAGCAGCAGGGAAGTAAATGAGCAGTTCTTC
CASSREVNEQFF
>TRBJ2-1|TRBV7-9|-|few
TGTGCCAGCAGCCCCAGGGGGGATTACAATGAGCAGTTCTTC
CASSPRGDYNEQFF
>TRBJ1-2|TRBV4-1|-|many
TGCGCCAGCAGCCATCTCGGAGCGGCCAGGGACTATGGCTACACCTTC
CASSHLGAARDYGYTF
>TRBJ2-3|TRBV4-3|TRBD2|-
TGCGCCAGCAGCCAAGATCAGCGGGAGACGCAGTATTTT
CASSQDQRETQYF
>TRBJ1-4|TRBV7-9|-|few
TGTGCCAGCAGCTTAGTAATCGAGACAGGAGAAAAACTGTTTTTT
CASSLVIETGEKLFF
>TRBJ2-5|TRBV29-1|-|-
TGCAGCGTTGGAGGTTTGGCGTCCGGAGAAGAGACCCAGTACTTC
CSVGGLASGEETQYF